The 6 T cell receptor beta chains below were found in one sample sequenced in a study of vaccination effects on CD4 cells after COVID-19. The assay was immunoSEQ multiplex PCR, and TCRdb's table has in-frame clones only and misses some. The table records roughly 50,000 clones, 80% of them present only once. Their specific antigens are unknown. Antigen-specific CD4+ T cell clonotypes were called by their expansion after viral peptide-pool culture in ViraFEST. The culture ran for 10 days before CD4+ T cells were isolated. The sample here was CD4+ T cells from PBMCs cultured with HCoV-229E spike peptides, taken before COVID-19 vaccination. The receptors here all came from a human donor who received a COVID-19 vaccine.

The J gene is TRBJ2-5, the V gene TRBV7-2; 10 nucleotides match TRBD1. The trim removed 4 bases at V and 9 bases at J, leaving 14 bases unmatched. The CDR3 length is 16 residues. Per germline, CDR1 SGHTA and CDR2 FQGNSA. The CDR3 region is CASSSGTGVGERAQYF. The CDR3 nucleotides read TGTGCCAGCAGCTCGGGGACAGGGGTTGGGGAACGGGCCCAGTACTTC.

The CDR3 is CASSTGGGNSPLHF. The CDR3 region has the DNA TGTGCCAGCAGTACAGGGGGTGGTAATTCACCCCTCCACTTT. J is TRBJ1-6 and V is TRBV2, with 8 bases that match TRBD1. The length of the CDR3 is 14 residues. Germline V lookup: CDR1 SNHLY, CDR2 FYNNEI. The junction had 3 bases not matched to a gene; V was cut back by 5 bases and J by 6 bases.

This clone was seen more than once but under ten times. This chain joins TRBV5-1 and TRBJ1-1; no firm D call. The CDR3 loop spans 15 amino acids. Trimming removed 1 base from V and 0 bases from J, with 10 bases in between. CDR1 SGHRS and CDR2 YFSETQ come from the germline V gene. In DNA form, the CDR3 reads TGCGCCAGCAGCTTGTATCGGGGTATGAACACTGAAGCTTTCTTT. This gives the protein CASSLYRGMNTEAFF.

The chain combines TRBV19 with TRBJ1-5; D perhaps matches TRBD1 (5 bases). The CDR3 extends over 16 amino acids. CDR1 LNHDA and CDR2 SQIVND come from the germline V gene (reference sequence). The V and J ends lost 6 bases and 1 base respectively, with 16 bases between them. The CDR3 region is CASRAQGMLSNQPQHF. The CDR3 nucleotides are TGTGCCAGTAGGGCCCAGGGAATGTTGAGCAATCAGCCCCAGCATTTT.

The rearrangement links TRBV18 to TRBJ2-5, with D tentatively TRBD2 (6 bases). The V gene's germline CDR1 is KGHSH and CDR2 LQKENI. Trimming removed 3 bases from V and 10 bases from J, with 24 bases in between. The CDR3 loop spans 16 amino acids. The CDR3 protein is CASSPPYSGTEGDQYF. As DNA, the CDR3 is TGTGCCAGCTCACCTCCTTATTCCGGGACGGAGGGTGACCAGTACTTC.

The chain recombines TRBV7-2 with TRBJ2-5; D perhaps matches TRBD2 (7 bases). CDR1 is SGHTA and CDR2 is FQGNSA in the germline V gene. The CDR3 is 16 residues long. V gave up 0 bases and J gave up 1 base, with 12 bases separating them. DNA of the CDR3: TGTGCCAGCAGCTTAGCTCGGGGGGCTTCCCAAGAGACCCAGTACTTC. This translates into CASSLARGASQETQYF. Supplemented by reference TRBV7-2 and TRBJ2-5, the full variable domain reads GAGVSQSPSNKVTEKGKDVELRCDPISGHTALYWYRQSLGQGLEFLIYFQGNSAPDKSGLPSDRFSAERTGGSVSTLTIQRTQQEDSAVYLCASSLARGASQETQYFGPGTRLLVL.